Each of the 32 T cell receptor beta chains below was sequenced from the same sample in a study of T cells after yellow fever vaccination. In TCRdb, the 5' RACE reads were re-called with MiXCR into one record per CDR3 protein. The data hold 240,000 or so distinct CDR3 sequences, with 6.9% observed a single time. The sequencing here drew on CD4+ T cells sorted from PBMCs, taken 15 days after the yellow fever booster vaccination. The receptors come from a man between 25 and 39 years old who received the YFV17D yellow fever vaccine.

This clonotype was recorded at least ten times. This chain joins TRBV7-8 and TRBJ2-1; D remains unclear. CDR1 and CDR2 from the germline V gene are SGHVS and FQNEAQ. Trimming took 3 bases from V and 9 from J, leaving 9 bases between them. This CDR3 has 12 amino acids. The CDR3 bases are TGTGCCAGCAGCTTGGCTTTTTCTGAGCAGTTCTTC. Its translation: CASSLAFSEQFF.

V gene TRBV15 combines with J gene TRBJ2-5; TRBD2 aligns across 7 bases. V gave up 3 bases and J gave up 5 bases; unmatched junction bases: 6. This CDR3 has 14 residues. Germline V CDR1 and CDR2: LNHNV, YYDKDF (reference sequence). The DNA of the CDR3 is TGTGCCACCAGCAGTGAACTAGCGTGGGAGACCCAGTACTTC. The encoded protein is CATSSELAWETQYF. Together with reference TRBV15 and TRBJ2-5, the CDR3 gives the full variable domain: DAMVIQNPRYQVTQFGKPVTLSCSQTLNHNVMYWYQQKSSQAPKLLFHYYDKDFNNEADTPDNFQSRRPNTSFCFLDIRSPGLGDTAMYLCATSSELAWETQYFGPGTRLLVL.

This clonotype has ten or more counts. V gene TRBV5-1 combines with J gene TRBJ1-1; no clear D. The CDR3 spans 13 residues. Per germline, CDR1 SGHRS and CDR2 YFSETQ. The V gene lost 2 bases and the J gene lost 2 bases, with 7 bases spanning the gap. In DNA form, the CDR3 reads TGCGCCAGCAGCTTCACGGTAAACACTGAAGCTTTCTTT. This codes for CASSFTVNTEAFF.

This clonotype was seen at least ten times. The V and J genes are TRBV7-2 and TRBJ2-3; 8 bases agree with TRBD2. V was pared by 4 bases and J by 2 bases, with 8 bases of the junction left unmatched. The CDR3 covers 16 residues. CDR1 is SGHTA and CDR2 is FQGNSA in the germline V gene. CDR3 residues: CASSSPAGDPTDTQYF. Written as DNA, the CDR3 is TGTGCCAGCAGCTCCCCAGCGGGGGATCCCACAGATACGCAGTATTTT.

Many counts were recorded for this clonotype. The chain links TRBV10-3 to TRBJ2-1; 9 bases align to TRBD1. V lost 4 bases to trimming and J lost 4 bases; unmatched junction nucleotides: 5. This CDR3 is built from 15 residues. Germline CDR1 is ENHRY and CDR2 is SYGVKD. The CDR3 DNA follows: TGTGCCATCAGTGTGCAGGACAGGGGTTACAATGAGCAGTTCTTC. This translates into CAISVQDRGYNEQFF.

This clonotype was counted only a few times. V usage is TRBV15 and J usage is TRBJ2-5; D unresolved. This CDR3 region has 14 residues. Deletions cut 4 bases from V and 4 bases from J, with 13 bases between. CDR1 and CDR2 (germline): LNHNV, YYDKDF (reference sequence). CDR3 residues: CATSTPGSSETQYF. For the CDR3, the DNA is TGTGCCACCAGCACTCCCGGTTCATCAGAGACCCAGTACTTC.

The chain joins TRBV5-1 to TRBJ2-1, with 8 bases identical to TRBD2. CDR1 is SGHRS, CDR2 YFSETQ, per germline. V lost 0 bases and J lost 7; bases outside the gene matches: 6. The CDR3 is made up of 15 amino acids. This CDR3 is CASSLDSGIMNEQFF. CDR3 DNA sequence: TGCGCCAGCAGCTTGGATAGCGGGATTATGAATGAGCAGTTCTTC.

This clonotype appeared a few times. J is TRBJ1-6 and V is TRBV5-4; 9 nucleotides line up with TRBD1. Germline values: CDR1 SGHNT, CDR2 YYREEE (reference sequence). V shed 4 bases and J 10 bases; nucleotides not matched to a gene: 9. The CDR3 runs 15 residues. CDR3 sequence (DNA): TGTGCCAGCAGCGCCCGGGACAGGGATGGATCACCCCTCCACTTT. This encodes CASSARDRDGSPLHF.

This clonotype has a handful of counts. The chain carries TRBV15 and TRBJ2-5, with no clear D. V was clipped by 3 bases and J by 5 bases, with 10 bases between them. This CDR3 region has 13 residues. Per germline, CDR1 LNHNV and CDR2 YYDKDF (reference sequence). This CDR3 is CATSSSLKETQYF. In DNA, the CDR3 is TGTGCCACCAGCAGCAGTCTTAAGGAGACCCAGTACTTC.

Ten or more counts support this clonotype. The V gene is TRBV29-1, the J gene TRBJ1-6; 8 bases match TRBD1. Germline CDR1 and CDR2: SQVTM and ANQGSEA. The CDR3 has 14 amino acids. The junction had 9 bases not matched to a gene; V was cut back by 7 bases and J by 7 bases. The CDR3 region has the DNA TGCAGCGCCCGGACAGGGAACAAAAATTCACCCCTCCACTTT. It yields the protein CSARTGNKNSPLHF.

This clonotype was observed a handful of times. This chain links TRBV7-8 with TRBJ2-5; D is ambiguous. Germline V lookup: CDR1 SGHVS, CDR2 FQNEAQ. This CDR3 is 15 amino acids long. The germline V and J ends were trimmed by 1 base and 5 bases, with 14 bases remaining between them. CDR3 sequence reads: CASSLGSLVGETQYF. DNA of the CDR3: TGTGCCAGCAGCTTAGGGTCCCTGGTGGGCGAGACCCAGTACTTC.

This clonotype was recorded a few times. J is TRBJ1-3 and V is TRBV7-2, with no clear D. Trimming removed 5 bases from V and 0 bases from J, with 14 bases in between. Germline lookup yields CDR1 SGHTA and CDR2 FQGNSA. This CDR3 is built from 16 residues. The chain's CDR3 is CASSRVEANSGNTIYF. The CDR3 bases are TGTGCCAGCAGCCGAGTGGAAGCTAACTCTGGAAACACCATATATTTT.

The rearrangement uses TRBV4-1 and TRBJ2-5, with unresolved D. The germline V and J ends were trimmed by 4 bases and 7 bases, with 16 bases remaining between them. The CDR3 has 14 amino acids. Germline CDR1 is MGHRA and CDR2 is YSYEKL. CDR3 nucleotides: TGCGCCAGCAGCCTCCCCGGGCGGACGGTGACCCAGTACTTC. Translated, it gives CASSLPGRTVTQYF.

This clonotype came up many times. The chain joins TRBV9 to TRBJ2-7; unclear D gene. CDR1 and CDR2 from the germline V gene are SGDLS and YYNGEE. Trimming left V 2 bases short and J 0 bases short, with 12 bases between. This CDR3 is built from 15 residues. The DNA for the CDR3 is TGTGCCAGCAGCGTTGCGGAAAGTCACTCCTACGAGCAGTACTTC. This gives the protein CASSVAESHSYEQYF.

This clonotype was detected many times. V gene TRBV29-1 combines with J gene TRBJ2-3, with 7 positions matching TRBD2. Germline V gene data show CDR1 as SQVTM and CDR2 as ANQGSEA. The CDR3 contains 14 residues. With 7 bases clipped from V and 0 bases from J, the junction kept 7 bases outside the gene matches. CDR3 in amino acids: CSANSGSSTDTQYF. CDR3 DNA: TGCAGCGCAAATAGCGGGTCTAGCACAGATACGCAGTATTTT.

The V call is TRBV6-6, the J call TRBJ2-2; TRBD1 aligns across 8 bases. Germline-derived CDR1 and CDR2 are MNHNY and SVGAGI (reference sequence). V shed 10 bases and J 7 bases; nucleotides not matched to a gene: 8. This CDR3 comprises 13 residues. This chain's CDR3 is CATLTGAGGELFF. The CDR3 bases are TGTGCCACCTTGACAGGGGCCGGCGGGGAGCTGTTTTTT.

This clonotype was seen only a few times. The genes are TRBV7-2 and TRBJ2-1; maybe TRBD1 (5 bases). The CDR3 spans 14 residues. With 1 base removed from V and 5 bases from J, the gap between germline ends came to 9 bases. CDR1 is SGHTA and CDR2 is FQGNSA in the germline V gene. The CDR3 loop is CASSLGGLNNEQFF. In DNA, the CDR3 is TGTGCCAGCAGCTTAGGGGGCCTCAACAATGAGCAGTTCTTC.

This clonotype was observed a few times. This chain joins TRBV5-1 and TRBJ2-1; 8 bases fit TRBD1. Germline-derived CDR1 and CDR2 are SGHRS and YFSETQ. This CDR3 comprises 16 residues. Trimming took 2 bases from V and 4 from J; bases not matched to a gene: 8. The DNA of the CDR3 is TGCGCCAGCAGCTTAGGACAGGGTATCCCATACAATGAGCAGTTCTTC. Translation gives CASSLGQGIPYNEQFF.

This clonotype was seen a few times. The chain employs TRBV5-1 and TRBJ1-4; D is unresolved. Trimming cost V 0 bases and J 8 bases, with 14 bases left between them. The CDR3 consists of 15 residues. Looked up from germline, CDR1 is SGHRS and CDR2 is YFSETQ. Here the CDR3 reads CASSLAGEVGEKLFF. The CDR3, as DNA: TGCGCCAGCAGCTTGGCCGGCGAGGTAGGAGAAAAACTGTTTTTT. Supplemented by reference TRBV5-1 and TRBJ1-4, the full variable domain reads KAGVTQTPRYLIKTRGQQVTLSCSPISGHRSVSWYQQTPGQGLQFLFEYFSETQRNKGNFPGRFSGRQFSNSRSEMNVSTLELGDSALYLCASSLAGEVGEKLFFGSGTQLSVL.

The rearrangement joins TRBV7-9 to TRBJ2-5; TRBD2 matches at 8 bases. V gave up 8 bases and J gave up 2 bases; unmatched junction bases: 4. Germline V gives CDR1 SEHNR, CDR2 FQNEAQ (reference sequence). The CDR3 consists of 13 residues. The CDR3 bases are TGTGCCAGCGGAATAGCGGGGCAAGAGACCCAGTACTTC. This sequence encodes CASGIAGQETQYF.

The V gene is TRBV10-3, the J gene TRBJ2-2; D gene uncertain. CDR3 length: 14 amino acids. V shed 0 bases and J shed 9 bases, with 11 bases lying between them. Germline CDR1 and CDR2: ENHRY and SYGVKD. For the CDR3, the DNA is TGTGCCATCAGTGAGTCCGGATCGGTCTGGGAGCTGTTTTTT. This gives the protein CAISESGSVWELFF.

This clonotype has only a few counts. J is TRBJ2-4 and V is TRBV29-1, with TRBD1 matching 7 bases. The germline CDR1 and CDR2 sequences are SQVTM and ANQGSEA. Trimming took 4 bases from V and 0 from J; bases not matched to a gene: 6. The CDR3 runs to 15 residues. The CDR3 is CSVGQGELAKNIQYF. DNA for the CDR3: TGCAGCGTTGGACAGGGAGAGCTAGCCAAAAACATTCAGTACTTC.

V and J are TRBV7-2 and TRBJ1-4, with no clear D. CDR1 is SGHTA and CDR2 is FQGNSA in the germline V gene. The CDR3 length is 13 residues. V was clipped by 3 bases and J by 8 bases, with 10 bases between them. CDR3 loop: CASSLGVREKLFF. The DNA for the CDR3 is TGTGCCAGCAGCTTGGGCGTCCGGGAAAAACTGTTTTTT. Combining the CDR3 with reference TRBV7-2 and TRBJ1-4 gives the whole variable domain GAGVSQSPSNKVTEKGKDVELRCDPISGHTALYWYRQSLGQGLEFLIYFQGNSAPDKSGLPSDRFSAERTGGSVSTLTIQRTQQEDSAVYLCASSLGVREKLFFGSGTQLSVL.

Many counts were recorded for this clonotype. J is TRBJ2-5 and V is TRBV10-3, with D tentatively TRBD1 or TRBD2 (5 bases each). The CDR3 spans 14 residues. Germline V gives CDR1 ENHRY, CDR2 SYGVKD. V dropped 0 bases and J dropped 7 bases, with 12 bases sitting between them. Written as DNA, the CDR3 is TGTGCCATCAGTGAGTCGTCGGGGCTGGGGACCCAGTACTTC. This codes for CAISESSGLGTQYF.

At least ten counts were recorded for this clonotype. CDR3 sequence (DNA): TGCGCCAGCAGCCAAGTCTCGGGACTAGCCTACGAGCAGTACTTC. This encodes CASSQVSGLAYEQYF. The J gene is TRBJ2-7, the V gene TRBV4-1; 8 bases align to TRBD2. This CDR3 region has 15 residues. The junction had 4 bases not matched to a gene; V was cut back by 1 base and J by 2 bases. Germline V CDR1 and CDR2: MGHRA, YSYEKL.

This clonotype was detected only a few times. V gene TRBV4-2 combines with J gene TRBJ2-4; the D gene could be TRBD1 or TRBD2 (5 bases each). The germline gives CDR1 LGHNA, CDR2 YNFKEQ. V was clipped by 4 bases and J by 0 bases, with 19 bases between them. The CDR3 extends over 18 amino acids. The CDR3, as DNA: TGTGCCAGCAGCCGCCCGGACGGGGCCGAGCTAGCCAAAAACATTCAGTACTTC. Encoded protein: CASSRPDGAELAKNIQYF.

The chain is built from TRBV6-2 or TRBV6-3 and TRBJ2-5, with 8 bases that match TRBD2. The CDR3 length is 15 residues. The V gene end was trimmed by 5 bases and the J gene end by 4 bases; junction bases not matched to a gene: 9. Per germline, CDR1 MNHEY and CDR2 SVGEGT. CDR3 sequence (DNA): TGTGCCAGCAGTCGTCCGGGACTAGGGGCAGAGACCCAGTACTTC. Protein product: CASSRPGLGAETQYF.

Note on this clonotype: A much larger clone lies one base from this, so it may be a read error. J is TRBJ2-1 and V is TRBV6-1, with 8 bases fitting TRBD2. Germline V CDR1 and CDR2: MNHNS, SASEGT. With V trimmed by 7 bases and J by 6 bases, 11 bases remained unmatched. The CDR3 loop spans 15 amino acids. Here the CDR3 DNA reads TGTGCCAGCACCATTATGACTAGCGCGAGCAATGAGCAGTTCTTC. Protein: CASTIMTSASNEQFF.

There are many counts of this clonotype. The genes are TRBV12-3 or TRBV12-4 and TRBJ2-1, with a possible D match to TRBD2 (6 bases). The CDR3 consists of 13 residues. V shed 6 bases and J shed 3 bases, with 9 bases lying between them. CDR3 region: CASREGLYNEQFF. The CDR3 DNA reads TGTGCCAGCAGGGAGGGACTCTACAATGAGCAGTTCTTC.

The chain joins TRBV15 to TRBJ1-3, with 8 bases identical to TRBD1. V was clipped by 3 bases and J by 3 bases; unmatched bases: 10. The germline CDR1 and CDR2 sequences are LNHNV and YYDKDF (reference sequence). The CDR3 runs 17 residues. DNA of the CDR3: TGTGCCACCAGCAGGTTCACAGGGGGGCTGGTTGGAAACACCATATATTTT. Amino acid sequence: CATSRFTGGLVGNTIYF.

This clonotype was counted at least ten times. V gene TRBV12-3 or TRBV12-4 combines with J gene TRBJ2-2; D possibly corresponds to TRBD1 (8 bases). Trimming removed 7 bases at V and 4 bases at J, with 22 bases between. The CDR3 covers 17 residues. This chain's CDR3 is CASTVGRGTGPTGELFF. CDR3 in DNA: TGTGCCAGCACAGTAGGGAGGGGGACAGGCCCCACCGGGGAGCTGTTTTTT.

This rearrangement joins TRBV29-1 to TRBJ2-2, with 11 nucleotides matching TRBD2. Germline V gene lookup returns CDR1 SQVTM and CDR2 ANQGSEA. The CDR3 extends over 15 amino acids. V lost 7 bases and J lost 4; bases outside the gene matches: 8. CDR3 residues: CSALPLAGATGELFF. The CDR3 DNA reads TGCAGCGCTCTCCCACTAGCGGGAGCCACCGGGGAGCTGTTTTTT.